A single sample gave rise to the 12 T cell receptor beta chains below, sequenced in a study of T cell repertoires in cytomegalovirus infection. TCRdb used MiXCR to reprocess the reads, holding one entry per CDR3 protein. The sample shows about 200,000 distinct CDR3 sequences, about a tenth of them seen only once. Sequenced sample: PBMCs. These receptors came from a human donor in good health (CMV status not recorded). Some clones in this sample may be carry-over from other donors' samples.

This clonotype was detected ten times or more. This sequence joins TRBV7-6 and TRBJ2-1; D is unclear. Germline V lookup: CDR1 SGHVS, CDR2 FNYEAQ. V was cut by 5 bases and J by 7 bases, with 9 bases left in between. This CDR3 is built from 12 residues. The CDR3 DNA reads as TGTGCCAGCAGCCCAGGAGCAAATGAGCAGTTCTTC. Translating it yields CASSPGANEQFF.

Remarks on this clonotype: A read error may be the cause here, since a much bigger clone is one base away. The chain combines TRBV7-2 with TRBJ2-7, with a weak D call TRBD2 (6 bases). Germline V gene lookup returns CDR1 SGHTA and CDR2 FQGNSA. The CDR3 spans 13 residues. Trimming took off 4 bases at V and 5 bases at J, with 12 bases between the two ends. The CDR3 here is CASSWTPSDEQYF. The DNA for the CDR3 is TGTGCCAGCAGCTGGACACCTAGCGACGAGCAGTACTTC.

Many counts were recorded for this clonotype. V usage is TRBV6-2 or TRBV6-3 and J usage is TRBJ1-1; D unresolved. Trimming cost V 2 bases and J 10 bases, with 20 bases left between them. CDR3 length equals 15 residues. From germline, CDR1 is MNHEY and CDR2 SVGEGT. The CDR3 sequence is CASSYVERSPVGAFF. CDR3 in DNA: TGTGCCAGCAGTTACGTCGAAAGATCTCCCGTCGGAGCTTTCTTT.

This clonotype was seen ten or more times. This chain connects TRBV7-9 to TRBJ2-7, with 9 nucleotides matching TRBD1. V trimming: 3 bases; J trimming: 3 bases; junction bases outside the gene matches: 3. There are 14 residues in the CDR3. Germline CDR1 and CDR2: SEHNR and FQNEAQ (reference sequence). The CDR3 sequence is CASSFDRGDYEQYF. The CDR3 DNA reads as TGTGCCAGCAGCTTTGACAGGGGGGACTACGAGCAGTACTTC. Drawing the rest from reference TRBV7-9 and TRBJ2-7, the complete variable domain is DTGVSQNPRHKITKRGQNVTFRCDPISEHNRLYWYRQTLGQGPEFLTYFQNEAQLEKSRLLSDRFSAERPKGSFSTLEIQRTEQGDSAMYLCASSFDRGDYEQYFGPGTRLTVT.

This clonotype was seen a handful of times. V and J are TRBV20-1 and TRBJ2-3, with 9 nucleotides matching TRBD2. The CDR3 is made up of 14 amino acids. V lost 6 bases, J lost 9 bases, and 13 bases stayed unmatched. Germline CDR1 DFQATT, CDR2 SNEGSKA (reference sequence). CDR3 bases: TGCAGTGCGAAGACCGGGGCTAGCGGGACGACGCAGTATTTT. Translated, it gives CSAKTGASGTTQYF.

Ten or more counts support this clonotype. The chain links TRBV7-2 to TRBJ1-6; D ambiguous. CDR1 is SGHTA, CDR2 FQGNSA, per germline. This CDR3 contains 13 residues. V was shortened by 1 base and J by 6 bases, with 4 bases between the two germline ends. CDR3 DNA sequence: TGTGCCAGCAGCTTAGATATTAATTCACCCCTCCACTTT. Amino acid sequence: CASSLDINSPLHF.

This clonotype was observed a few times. The CDR3 DNA sequence: TGTGCCAGCAGTCAGCGACAGGGCCAAGAGACCCAGTACTTC. It is translated as CASSQRQGQETQYF. The genes are TRBV6-2 or TRBV6-3 and TRBJ2-5, with 7 nucleotides matching TRBD1. Per the germline V gene, CDR1 is MNHEY and CDR2 is SVGEGT. The CDR3 extends over 14 amino acids. The ends lost 5 bases at V and 1 base at J; junction bases unmatched: 4.

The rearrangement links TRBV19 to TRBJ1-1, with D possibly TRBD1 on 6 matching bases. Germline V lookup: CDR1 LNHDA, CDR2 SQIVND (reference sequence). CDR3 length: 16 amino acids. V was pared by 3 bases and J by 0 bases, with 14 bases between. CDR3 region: CASSITLAGVNTEAFF. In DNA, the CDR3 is TGTGCCAGTAGTATTACTCTCGCAGGGGTGAACACTGAAGCTTTCTTT. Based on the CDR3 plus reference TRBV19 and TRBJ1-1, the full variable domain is DGGITQSPKYLFRKEGQNVTLSCEQNLNHDAMYWYRQDPGQGLRLIYYSQIVNDFQKGDIAEGYSVSREKKESFPLTVTSAQKNPTAFYLCASSITLAGVNTEAFFGQGTRLTVV.

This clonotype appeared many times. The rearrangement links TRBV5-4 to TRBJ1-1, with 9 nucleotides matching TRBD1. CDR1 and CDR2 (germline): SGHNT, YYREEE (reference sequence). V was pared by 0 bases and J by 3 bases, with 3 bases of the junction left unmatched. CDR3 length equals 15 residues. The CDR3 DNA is TGTGCCAGCAGCTTGGTTGGACAGGGGTACACTGAAGCTTTCTTT. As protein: CASSLVGQGYTEAFF. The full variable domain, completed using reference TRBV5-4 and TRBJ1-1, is ETGVTQSPTHLIKTRGQQVTLRCSSQSGHNTVSWYQQALGQGPQFIFQYYREEENGRGNFPPRFSGLQFPNYSSELNVNALELDDSALYLCASSLVGQGYTEAFFGQGTRLTVV.

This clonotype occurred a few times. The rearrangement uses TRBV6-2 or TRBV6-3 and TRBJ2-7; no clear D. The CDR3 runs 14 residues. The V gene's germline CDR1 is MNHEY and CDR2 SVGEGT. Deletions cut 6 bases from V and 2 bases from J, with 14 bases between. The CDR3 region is CASSGSPQPYEQYF. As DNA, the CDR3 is TGTGCCAGCAGCGGGTCCCCTCAACCCTACGAGCAGTACTTC.

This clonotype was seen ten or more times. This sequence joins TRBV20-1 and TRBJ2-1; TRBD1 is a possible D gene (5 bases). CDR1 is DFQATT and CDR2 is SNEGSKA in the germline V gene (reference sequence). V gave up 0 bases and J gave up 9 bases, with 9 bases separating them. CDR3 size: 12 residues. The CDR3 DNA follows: TGCAGTGCTAGAGAATGGGGCGGTGAGCAGTTCTTC. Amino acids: CSAREWGGEQFF.

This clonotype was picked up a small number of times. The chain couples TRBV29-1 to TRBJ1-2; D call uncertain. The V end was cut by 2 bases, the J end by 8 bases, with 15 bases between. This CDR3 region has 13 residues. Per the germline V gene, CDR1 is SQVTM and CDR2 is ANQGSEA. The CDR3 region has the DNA TGCAGCGTTGAACGGGGTCGCGCGGGCGGCTACACCTTC. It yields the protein CSVERGRAGGYTF.